Listed here are 15 T cell receptor beta chains from one sample, sequenced in a study of long-term antiretroviral therapy in people with HIV. Survey-level resolution applied to immunoSEQ assay v3.0. Repertoires were generated with immunoSEQ multiplex PCR, while TCRdb's copy carries only in-frame clones and drops some. This sample yields about 40,000 clones, of which about 85% are seen a single time; 4.5% to 6% belongs to the top ten. Specimen: unsorted PBMCs, collected 3.1 years after starting antiretroviral therapy. The receptors come from a woman between 45 and 60 years old with HIV.

The V gene is TRBV19, the J gene TRBJ2-3, with TRBD2 matching 8 bases. The germline V gene has CDR1 LNHDA and CDR2 SQIVND (reference sequence). This CDR3 region has 15 residues. The V segment lost 3 bases and the J segment 1 base; nucleotides outside the gene matches: 3. DNA for the CDR3: TGTGCCAGTAGTATGGCGACTAGCGGCACAGATACGCAGTATTTT. Its protein is CASSMATSGTDTQYF.

The gene calls are TRBV20-1 and TRBJ2-3; weak D call: TRBD1 (6 bases). Trimming cost V 5 bases and J 13 bases, with 16 bases left between them. The CDR3 runs 11 residues. Germline CDR1 DFQATT, CDR2 SNEGSKA (reference sequence). Written as DNA, the CDR3 is TGCAGTGCTCTTGGGGGCTCCCTCAAGTATTTT. Its protein is CSALGGSLKYF.

This chain joins TRBV1 and TRBJ2-7; TRBD2 is the table's D call and was not checked against the DNA. TRBV1 is designated a pseudogene. This CDR3 comprises 17 residues. The CDR3 is CTSSRVMEGWRFYEQYF. For the CDR3, the DNA is TGCACCAGCAGCCGAGTTATGGAAGGTTGGAGGTTCTACGAGCAGTACTTC.

The chain recombines TRBV7-9 with TRBJ1-4; D call uncertain. The CDR3 is 15 residues long. The germline V gene has CDR1 SEHNR and CDR2 FQNEAQ (reference sequence). V was trimmed by 2 bases and J by 2 bases, leaving 9 bases between them. The DNA of the CDR3 is TGTGCCAGCAGCTTACGGGTCGGGACTAATGAAAAACTGTTTTTT. It is translated as CASSLRVGTNEKLFF. Based on the CDR3 plus reference TRBV7-9 and TRBJ1-4, the full variable domain is DTGVSQNPRHKITKRGQNVTFRCDPISEHNRLYWYRQTLGQGPEFLTYFQNEAQLEKSRLLSDRFSAERPKGSFSTLEIQRTEQGDSAMYLCASSLRVGTNEKLFFGSGTQLSVL.

The chain combines TRBV19 with TRBJ2-1, with no clear D. The CDR3 consists of 14 residues. From germline, CDR1 is LNHDA and CDR2 SQIVND (reference sequence). V was trimmed by 3 bases and J by 2 bases, leaving 8 bases between them. The CDR3 sequence is CASSIAVTYNEQFF. CDR3 nucleotides: TGTGCCAGTAGTATCGCGGTGACCTACAATGAGCAGTTCTTC.

J is TRBJ2-1 and V is TRBV13; 8 bases are shared with TRBD1. Germline CDR1 is PRHDT and CDR2 is FYEKMQ (reference sequence). V trimming: 5 bases; J trimming: 8 bases; junction bases outside the gene matches: 11. This CDR3 contains 15 residues. Here the CDR3 reads CASSLRTGWFHEQFF. CDR3 nucleotides: TGTGCCAGCAGCCTCAGGACAGGGTGGTTCCATGAGCAGTTCTTC.

The V and J genes are TRBV5-1 and TRBJ2-7; D call uncertain. The germline V and J ends were trimmed by 0 bases and 3 bases, with 7 bases remaining between them. The CDR3 has 13 amino acids. Germline CDR1 SGHRS, CDR2 YFSETQ. CDR3 in amino acids: CASSLGPIYEQYF. CDR3 nucleotide sequence: TGCGCCAGCAGCTTGGGCCCAATCTACGAGCAGTACTTC.

The chain is built from TRBV11-1 and TRBJ1-1, with D possibly matching TRBD1 (5 bases). V lost 4 bases and J 0 bases, leaving 18 bases between the germline ends. CDR1 and CDR2 (germline): SGHAT, FQDESV (reference sequence). The CDR3 totals 17 residues. This CDR3 is CASSWGNHGDMNTEAFF. The DNA for the CDR3 is TGTGCCAGCAGCTGGGGCAACCATGGAGATATGAACACTGAAGCTTTCTTT.

The chain joins TRBV7-9 to TRBJ1-1, with no clear D. The CDR3 totals 15 residues. Trimming shortened V by 7 bases and J by 1 base, and 16 bases separated the two germline ends. Per germline, CDR1 SEHNR and CDR2 FQNEAQ (reference sequence). The CDR3 loop is CASTADLSRNTEAFF. Here the CDR3 DNA reads TGTGCCAGCACCGCCGACCTTAGTAGGAACACTGAAGCTTTCTTT.

This clone was recorded a few times. This CDR3 reads CASSLDGGAPRELFF. DNA for the CDR3: TGTGCCAGCAGCTTAGATGGCGGGGCCCCGAGGGAGCTGTTTTTT. This sequence joins TRBV7-8 and TRBJ2-2; maybe TRBD2 (6 bases). Trimming stripped 1 base from V and 9 bases from J, with 15 bases between. Germline CDR1 reads SGHVS; CDR2 reads FQNEAQ. The CDR3 has 15 amino acids.

The V gene is TRBV5-1, the J gene TRBJ1-5, with D perhaps matching TRBD1 (6 bases). The CDR3 sequence is 15 residues long. Germline values: CDR1 SGHRS, CDR2 YFSETQ. V was shortened by 0 bases and J by 6 bases, with 13 bases between the two germline ends. CDR3 DNA sequence: TGCGCCAGCAGCTTGGAAGGCAGGGGAAGTCAGCCCCAGCATTTT. Its translation is CASSLEGRGSQPQHF.

The genes are TRBV7-2 and TRBJ2-7; 12 nucleotides align to TRBD2. Trimming removed 1 base from V and 3 bases from J; junction bases left unmatched: 13. The CDR3 is made up of 19 amino acids. Germline V gives CDR1 SGHTA, CDR2 FQGNSA. DNA for the CDR3: TGTGCCAGCAGCTTAGTGTTGACTAGCGGGGGTTGGACCAGCTACGAGCAGTACTTC. Amino acids: CASSLVLTSGGWTSYEQYF. Looking up the rest from reference TRBV7-2 and TRBJ2-7 gives the full variable domain: GAGVSQSPSNKVTEKGKDVELRCDPISGHTALYWYRQSLGQGLEFLIYFQGNSAPDKSGLPSDRFSAERTGGSVSTLTIQRTQQEDSAVYLCASSLVLTSGGWTSYEQYFGPGTRLTVT.

The V call is TRBV15, the J call TRBJ2-3; TRBD2 matches 14 bases. J lost 4 bases, V lost 1 base, and 4 bases had no gene match. The CDR3 is 17 residues long. In germline, CDR1 is LNHNV, CDR2 YYDKDF (reference sequence). The CDR3 DNA reads TGTGCCACCAGCAGAGGCACGGGACTAGCGGGGGCAGATACGCAGTATTTT. It translates to CATSRGTGLAGADTQYF. The full variable domain, with the rest looked up from reference TRBV15 and TRBJ2-3, is DAMVIQNPRYQVTQFGKPVTLSCSQTLNHNVMYWYQQKSSQAPKLLFHYYDKDFNNEADTPDNFQSRRPNTSFCFLDIRSPGLGDTAMYLCATSRGTGLAGADTQYFGPGTRLTVL.

V is TRBV4-3 and J is TRBJ1-2, with D perhaps TRBD1 (5 bases). The CDR3 runs 14 residues. Trimming took off 1 base at V and 3 bases at J, with 9 bases between the two ends. Germline V gene sequence: CDR1 LGHNA, CDR2 YSLEER. CDR3 coding DNA: TGCGCCAGCAGCCAAGGGACATCTCACTATGGCTACACCTTC. Residues: CASSQGTSHYGYTF.

The CDR3 DNA reads as TGCGCCAGCAGCCAGCCCGGGACAGGGAACTACGAGCAGTACTTC. Its protein is CASSQPGTGNYEQYF. V is TRBV4-1 and J is TRBJ2-7, with 9 bases matching TRBD1. The germline V gene encodes CDR1 MGHRA and CDR2 YSYEKL. Germline trimming cut 3 bases from V and 3 bases from J; bases unmatched to any gene: 6. The CDR3 runs to 15 residues.